The sequence of this TCR beta chain was determined in a study of T cells after yellow fever vaccination. Study details: Fractions containing few cells were prepared with SMART-Seq v4 Ultra Low Input.

The study, taken as a whole, reports: CD4 and CD8 compartments shared a small share of clonotypes. Booster sampling recovered most clones from primary vaccination (under 98% CD4, over 75% CD8).

It was through 5'RACE template switching that TCR cDNA was made, with a universal primer site and UMIs added. One entry per CDR3 protein results from TCRdb running MiXCR on the 5' RACE reads. The sample consists of about 370,000 distinct CDR3 sequences, 9.5% to 13% of them appearing once. This clonotype was detected a few times. Its antigen remains unidentified. Germline values: CDR1 SGHNT, CDR2 YYREEE (reference sequence). The CDR3 sequence is 11 residues long. V dropped 5 bases and J dropped 8 bases, with 10 bases sitting between them. This chain uses TRBV5-4 with TRBJ1-1, with a possible D match to TRBD1 (5 bases). The sequence came from a man between 18 and 35 years old who received the YFV17D yellow fever vaccine. The material sequenced was PBMCs, taken on the day of the first yellow fever vaccination. CDR3 region: CASSSGEEAFF. The CDR3, as DNA: TGTGCCAGCAGTTCGGGGGAAGAAGCTTTCTTT. Full variable domain (rest looked up from reference TRBV5-4 and TRBJ1-1): ETGVTQSPTHLIKTRGQQVTLRCSSQSGHNTVSWYQQALGQGPQFIFQYYREEENGRGNFPPRFSGLQFPNYSSELNVNALELDDSALYLCASSSGEEAFFGQGTRLTVV.